The sample holds a few counts of the clone carrying this T cell receptor (beta chain). What it binds is unknown. The V segment lost 1 base and the J segment 4 bases; nucleotides outside the gene matches: 4. Germline values: CDR1 LNHDA, CDR2 SQIVND (reference sequence). CDR3 length equals 15 residues. This sample stems from a study of cytomegalovirus exposure and HLA in healthy donors. Looking at the study overall: Earlier sequencing of 150 million to 200 million T cells yielded fewer than 140 million unique TCR beta sequences. Study observations and caveats: Information on immune exposure was restricted to one variable (CMV serostatus). Associated with HLA alleles at 0.05 false discovery rate in a later analysis were 17,000 or so TCR beta sequences.

Vbeta (60) and Jbeta (13) primers were used in the PCR. Profiling relied on immunoSEQ multiplex PCR, and the TCRdb table lists in-frame clones only, not all of them. The sample contains 150,000 to 200,000 clones, roughly 85% of which appear only once. This clonotype originated in a woman between 40 and 50 years old in good health and CMV-seronegative. The J gene is TRBJ1-2, the V gene TRBV19, with TRBD1 matching over 9 bases. Material for sequencing was PBMCs. The CDR3 is CASSIAATGGYGYTF. Written as DNA, the CDR3 is TGTGCCAGTAGTATAGCAGCGACAGGGGGCTATGGCTACACCTTC.